This paragraph reports one T cell receptor beta chain. Its antigen remains unidentified. The junction and the germline gene differ at one end; a read error may be behind it. Patients having uncontrolled infection, another autoimmune disease, pregnancy or lactation were not included. The CDR3 is 13 amino acids. This entry comes from a study of T cells in Graves' hyperthyroidism and ophthalmopathy. Findings and caveats of the study: Most thyroid clonotypes expanded above 0.001 appeared in blood too.

It was RNA transcripts that yielded the amplified TCR beta CDR3 regions. With the HTBI primer set, the TCR CDR3 went through a first round of RT-PCR. TCRdb ran MiXCR on the multiplex PCR reads and lists one entry per CDR3 protein. The data contain hundreds of thousands of distinct CDR3 sequences, 45% of them seen just once; the ten biggest clones take up less than 9%. Sequencing was performed on peripheral blood or thyroid tissue (not recorded which). The sequence was collected from an adult man with Graves' disease, either hyperthyroidism or ophthalmopathy (not recorded which). The chain carries TRBV12-3 or TRBV12-4 and TRBJ1-6, with no clear D. Here the CDR3 DNA reads TGTGCCAGCAGTATCCGCTATAATTCACCCCTCCGCTTT. Translated, it gives CASSIRYNSPLRF.